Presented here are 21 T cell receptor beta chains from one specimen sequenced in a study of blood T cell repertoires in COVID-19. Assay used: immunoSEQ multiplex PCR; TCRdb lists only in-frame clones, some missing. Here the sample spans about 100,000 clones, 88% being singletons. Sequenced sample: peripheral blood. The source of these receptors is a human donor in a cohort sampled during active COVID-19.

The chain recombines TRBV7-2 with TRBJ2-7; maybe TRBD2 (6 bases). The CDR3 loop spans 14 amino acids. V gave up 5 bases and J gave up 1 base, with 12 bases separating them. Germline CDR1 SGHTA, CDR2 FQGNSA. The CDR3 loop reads CASSRGLLSYEQYF. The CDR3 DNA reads TGTGCCAGCAGCCGGGGACTGTTATCCTACGAGCAGTACTTC.

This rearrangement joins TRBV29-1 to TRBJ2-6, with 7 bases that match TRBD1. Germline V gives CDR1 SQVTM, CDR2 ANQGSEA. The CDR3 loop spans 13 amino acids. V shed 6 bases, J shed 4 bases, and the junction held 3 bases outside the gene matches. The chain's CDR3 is CSVTGSGANVLTF. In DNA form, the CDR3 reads TGCAGCGTGACAGGGAGCGGGGCCAACGTCCTGACTTTC.

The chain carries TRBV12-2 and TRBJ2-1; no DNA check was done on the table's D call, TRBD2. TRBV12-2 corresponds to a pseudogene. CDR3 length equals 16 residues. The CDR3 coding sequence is TGTGCAAGTCGCGTGGGACTAGCGGGAGGGAACAATGAGCAGTTCTTC. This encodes CASRVGLAGGNNEQFF.

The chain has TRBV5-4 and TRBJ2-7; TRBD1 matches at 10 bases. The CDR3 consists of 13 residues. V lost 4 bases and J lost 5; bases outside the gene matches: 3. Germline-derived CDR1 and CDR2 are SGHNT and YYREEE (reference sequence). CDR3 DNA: TGTGCCAGCAGCCCGACAGGGGGCCACGAGCAGTACTTC. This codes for CASSPTGGHEQYF.

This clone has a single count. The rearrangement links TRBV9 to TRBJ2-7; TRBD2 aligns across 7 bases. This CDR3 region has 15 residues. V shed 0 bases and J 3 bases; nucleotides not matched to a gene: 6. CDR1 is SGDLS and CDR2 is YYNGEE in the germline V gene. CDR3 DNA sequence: TGTGCCAGCAGCGTAGGGGCGGGGGTTCTCTACGAGCAGTACTTC. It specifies CASSVGAGVLYEQYF.

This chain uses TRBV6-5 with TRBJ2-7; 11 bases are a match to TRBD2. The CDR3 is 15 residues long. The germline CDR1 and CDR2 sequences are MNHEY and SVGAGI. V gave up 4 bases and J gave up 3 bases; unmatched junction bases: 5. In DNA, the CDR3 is TGTGCCAGCAGTTTTACTAGCGGGAGCTTCTACGAGCAGTACTTC. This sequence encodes CASSFTSGSFYEQYF.

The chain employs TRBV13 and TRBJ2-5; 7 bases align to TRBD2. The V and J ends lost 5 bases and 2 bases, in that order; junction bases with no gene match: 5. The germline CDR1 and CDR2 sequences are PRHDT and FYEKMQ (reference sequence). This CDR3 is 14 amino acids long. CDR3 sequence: CASSQGLPQETQYF. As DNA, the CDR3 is TGTGCCAGCAGCCAGGGACTACCTCAAGAGACCCAGTACTTC.

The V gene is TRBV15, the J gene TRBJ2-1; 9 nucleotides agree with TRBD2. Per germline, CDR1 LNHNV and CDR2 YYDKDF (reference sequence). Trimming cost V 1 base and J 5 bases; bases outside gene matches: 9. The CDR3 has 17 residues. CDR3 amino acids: CATSRAVRLAVDNEQFF. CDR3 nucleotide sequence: TGTGCCACCAGCAGAGCGGTGAGACTAGCGGTAGACAATGAGCAGTTCTTC.

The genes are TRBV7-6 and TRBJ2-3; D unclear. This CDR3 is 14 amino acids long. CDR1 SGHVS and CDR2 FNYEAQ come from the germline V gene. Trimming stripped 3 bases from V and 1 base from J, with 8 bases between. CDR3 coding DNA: TGTGCCAGCAGCTTTGGCGCGGGCACAGATACGCAGTATTTT. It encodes CASSFGAGTDTQYF.

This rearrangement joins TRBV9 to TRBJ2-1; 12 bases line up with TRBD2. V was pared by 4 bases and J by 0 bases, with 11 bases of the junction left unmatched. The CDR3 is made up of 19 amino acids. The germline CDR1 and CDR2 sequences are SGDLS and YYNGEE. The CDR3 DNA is TGTGCCAGCAGCCCAAGTGGGCTAGCGGGGGGGAGCTCCTACAATGAGCAGTTCTTC. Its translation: CASSPSGLAGGSSYNEQFF.

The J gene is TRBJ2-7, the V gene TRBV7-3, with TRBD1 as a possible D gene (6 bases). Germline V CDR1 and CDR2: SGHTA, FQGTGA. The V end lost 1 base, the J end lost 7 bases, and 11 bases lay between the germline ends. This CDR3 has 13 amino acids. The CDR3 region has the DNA TGTGCCAGCAGCTTAATGGGGGCCGGGGAGCAGTACTTC. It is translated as CASSLMGAGEQYF. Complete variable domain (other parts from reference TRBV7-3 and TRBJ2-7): GAGVSQTPSNKVTEKGKYVELRCDPISGHTALYWYRQSLGQGPEFLIYFQGTGAADDSGLPNDRFFAVRPEGSVSTLKIQRTERGDSAVYLCASSLMGAGEQYFGPGTRLTVT.

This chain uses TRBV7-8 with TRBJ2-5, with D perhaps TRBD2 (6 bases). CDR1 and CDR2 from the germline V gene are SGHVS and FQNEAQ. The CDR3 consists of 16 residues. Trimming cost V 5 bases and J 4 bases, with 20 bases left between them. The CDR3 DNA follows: TGTGCCAGCAGCCCAGTGACTAGTGGGTGGGGAGAGACCCAGTACTTC. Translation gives CASSPVTSGWGETQYF. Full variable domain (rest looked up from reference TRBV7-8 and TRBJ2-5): GAGVSQSPRYKVAKRGQDVALRCDPISGHVSLFWYQQALGQGPEFLTYFQNEAQLDKSGLPSDRFFAERPEGSVSTLKIQRTQQEDSAVYLCASSPVTSGWGETQYFGPGTRLLVL.

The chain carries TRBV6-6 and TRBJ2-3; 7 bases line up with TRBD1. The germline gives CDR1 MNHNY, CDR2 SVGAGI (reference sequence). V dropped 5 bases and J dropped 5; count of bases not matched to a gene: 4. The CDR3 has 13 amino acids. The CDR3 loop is CASSRGTVDTQYF. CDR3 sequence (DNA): TGTGCCAGCAGTCGAGGGACAGTAGATACGCAGTATTTT.

The CDR3 DNA is TGTGCCAGCAGTTACAATTTGGGGACTGGCTACAATGAGCAGTTCTTC. It translates to CASSYNLGTGYNEQFF. J is TRBJ2-1 and V is TRBV6-2 or TRBV6-3; D may be TRBD2 (6 bases). This CDR3 comprises 16 residues. V shed 2 bases and J shed 3 bases, with 14 bases lying between them. The germline V gene encodes CDR1 MNHEY and CDR2 SVGEGT.

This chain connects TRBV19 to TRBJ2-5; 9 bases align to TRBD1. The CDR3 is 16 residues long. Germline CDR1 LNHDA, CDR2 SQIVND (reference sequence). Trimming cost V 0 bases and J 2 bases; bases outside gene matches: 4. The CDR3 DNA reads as TGTGCCAGTAGTATAGAAGGGACAGGGTGGCAAGAGACCCAGTACTTC. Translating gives CASSIEGTGWQETQYF.

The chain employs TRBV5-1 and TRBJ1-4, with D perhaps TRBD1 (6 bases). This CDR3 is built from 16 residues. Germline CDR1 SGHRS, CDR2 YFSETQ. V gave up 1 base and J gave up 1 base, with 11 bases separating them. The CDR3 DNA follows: TGCGCCAGCAGCTTGACAGGGCTGCAAACTAATGAAAAACTGTTTTTT. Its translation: CASSLTGLQTNEKLFF.

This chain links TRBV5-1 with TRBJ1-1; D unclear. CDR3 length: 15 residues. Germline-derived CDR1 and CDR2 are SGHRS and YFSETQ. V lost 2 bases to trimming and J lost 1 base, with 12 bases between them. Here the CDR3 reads CASSFDVRTNTEAFF. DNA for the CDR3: TGCGCCAGCAGCTTCGATGTCAGAACGAACACTGAAGCTTTCTTT.

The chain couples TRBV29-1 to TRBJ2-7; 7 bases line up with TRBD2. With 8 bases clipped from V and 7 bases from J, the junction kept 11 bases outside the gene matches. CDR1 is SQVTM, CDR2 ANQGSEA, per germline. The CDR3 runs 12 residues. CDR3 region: CSIREVVGEQYF. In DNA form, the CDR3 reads TGCAGCATTCGGGAGGTGGTAGGGGAGCAGTACTTC.

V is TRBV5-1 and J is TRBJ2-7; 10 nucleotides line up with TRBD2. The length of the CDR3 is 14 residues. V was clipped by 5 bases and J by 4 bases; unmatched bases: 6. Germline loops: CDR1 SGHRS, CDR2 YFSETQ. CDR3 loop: CASSSGLANYEQYF. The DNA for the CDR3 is TGCGCCAGCAGTTCGGGACTAGCGAATTACGAGCAGTACTTC.

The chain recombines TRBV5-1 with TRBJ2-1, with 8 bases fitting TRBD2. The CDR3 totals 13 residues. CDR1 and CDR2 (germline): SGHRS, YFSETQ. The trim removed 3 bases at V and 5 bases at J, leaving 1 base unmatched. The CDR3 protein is CASSSGLDNEQFF. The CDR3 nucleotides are TGCGCCAGCAGCTCGGGACTAGACAATGAGCAGTTCTTC.

CDR3 loop: CAWSQGTGGWGAFF. The CDR3, as DNA: TGTGCCTGGAGTCAGGGGACAGGGGGCTGGGGGGCTTTCTTT. V gene TRBV30 combines with J gene TRBJ1-1, with 12 nucleotides matching TRBD1. Germline values: CDR1 GTSNPN, CDR2 SVGIG (reference sequence). The CDR3 spans 14 residues. V shed 2 bases and J 11 bases; nucleotides not matched to a gene: 9.